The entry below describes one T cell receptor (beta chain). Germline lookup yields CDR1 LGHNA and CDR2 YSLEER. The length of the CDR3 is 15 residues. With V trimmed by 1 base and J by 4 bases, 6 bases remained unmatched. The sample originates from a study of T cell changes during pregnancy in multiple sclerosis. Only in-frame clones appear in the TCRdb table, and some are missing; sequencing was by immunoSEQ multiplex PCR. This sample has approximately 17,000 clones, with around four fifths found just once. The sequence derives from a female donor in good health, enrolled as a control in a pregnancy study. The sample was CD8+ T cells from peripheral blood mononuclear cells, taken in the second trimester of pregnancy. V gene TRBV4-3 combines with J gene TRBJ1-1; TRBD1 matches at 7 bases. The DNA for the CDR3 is TGCGCCAGCAGCCAAGGGACAGGTTCAGGCACTGAAGCTTTCTTT. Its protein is CASSQGTGSGTEAFF.